The source of this TCR beta chain is a study of T cell repertoires in cytomegalovirus infection. The study, taken as a whole, reports: Cumulative frequency (of public TCR beta family members) identified carriers of CMV plus the relevant HLA. Ex vivo, HLA-C-restricted CMV-specific TCR beta clonotypes prevailed over the rest of the response.

TCRdb re-derived calls from the reads in MiXCR, one entry per CDR3 protein. The sample has fewer than 550,000 distinct CDR3 sequences, roughly 30% seen once. Germline V gives CDR1 SEHNR, CDR2 FQNEAQ (reference sequence). The germline V and J ends were trimmed by 5 bases and 4 bases, with 11 bases remaining between them. The CDR3 is 13 residues long. This clonotype was observed at least ten times. Its antigen is unknown. Sequencing was done on a sample of PBMCs. This TCR came from a human donor in good health (CMV status not recorded). Some clones in this sample may be carry-over from other donors' samples. The chain employs TRBV7-9 and TRBJ2-5, with a weak D call TRBD2 (5 bases). The CDR3 bases are TGTGCCAGCAGCATCAAAGCGGTAGAGACCCAGTACTTC. It yields the protein CASSIKAVETQYF.